This TCR beta chain was profiled in a study of post-analysis software for immune sequencing data. Unique-molecular-identifier-tagged TCR beta cDNA libraries were used. TCRdb ran MiXCR on the PCR reads and lists one entry per CDR3 protein. In the table there are some 190,000 distinct CDR3 sequences, about 30% of which are singletons. General study results and limits: Controls significantly exceeded multiple sclerosis patients in normalized Chao1 diversity. Among 5 or 6 TRBV segments more frequent in patients than controls were TRBV5-6, TRBV5-1 and TRBV20-1.

The CDR3 runs 15 residues. V shed 1 base, J shed 7 bases, and the junction held 11 bases outside the gene matches. CDR1 is SGHRS, CDR2 YFSETQ, per germline. This clonotype came up once. Antigen: not known. This sequence joins TRBV5-1 and TRBJ2-7; the match to TRBD1 covers 7 bases. The sample taken for sequencing was blood. This receptor was obtained from a girl under 18 with multiple sclerosis. CDR3 sequence (DNA): TGCGCCAGCAGCTTGTACGGGACAGCCTCCTCTGAGCAGTACTTC. It translates to CASSLYGTASSEQYF.